A single sample gave rise to the 6 T cell receptor beta chains below, sequenced in a study of Graves' ophthalmopathy and Graves' hyperthyroidism. Amplification from RNA transcripts yielded the TCR beta CDR3 regions. Scientists carried out first-round RT-PCR using HTBI primers and then a second-round multiplex PCR. One entry per CDR3 protein, called by TCRdb with MiXCR from the multiplex PCR reads. The sample contains about 740,000 distinct CDR3 sequences, 35% to 50% of which appear only once. The sequenced material came from peripheral blood. The source of these receptors is an adult man with Graves' ophthalmopathy.

This chain connects TRBV7-2 to TRBJ2-7; D is possibly TRBD2 (5 bases). CDR3 size: 12 residues. V lost 5 bases and J 6 bases, leaving 11 bases between the germline ends. Germline-derived CDR1 and CDR2 are SGHTA and FQGNSA. The chain's CDR3 is CASSRRAGEQYF. CDR3 DNA sequence: TGTGCCAGCAGCCGTAGGGCGGGCGAGCAGTACTTC. Based on the CDR3 plus reference TRBV7-2 and TRBJ2-7, the full variable domain is GAGVSQSPSNKVTEKGKDVELRCDPISGHTALYWYRQSLGQGLEFLIYFQGNSAPDKSGLPSDRFSAERTGGSVSTLTIQRTQQEDSAVYLCASSRRAGEQYFGPGTRLTVT.

This clonotype appeared many times. The CDR3 DNA reads TGCAGCGTCAATCAGGGGCACACTGAAGCTTTCTTT. It specifies CSVNQGHTEAFF. The V gene is TRBV29-1, the J gene TRBJ1-1, with D perhaps TRBD1 (6 bases). Germline V CDR1 and CDR2: SQVTM, ANQGSEA. Trimming stripped 6 bases from V and 3 bases from J, with 11 bases between. The CDR3 loop spans 12 amino acids.

A few counts support this clonotype. The chain joins TRBV6-5 to TRBJ1-5, with D uncertain. The CDR3 runs to 14 residues. The ends were cut back, 5 bases at V and 9 bases at J, with 17 bases in the middle. Germline CDR1 is MNHEY and CDR2 is SVGAGI. The CDR3, as DNA: TGTGCCAGCAGTCGGACGACTGGGGTATGGCCCCAGCATTTT. Translating it yields CASSRTTGVWPQHF.

This clonotype was detected only a few times. The chain combines TRBV20-1 with TRBJ2-7; tentative D call: TRBD2 (7 bases). This CDR3 region has 14 residues. Germline V gene lookup returns CDR1 DFQATT and CDR2 SNEGSKA (reference sequence). Trimming left V 6 bases short and J 6 bases short, with 21 bases between. CDR3 in amino acids: CSAPSRGGLPEQYF. CDR3 coding DNA: TGCAGTGCCCCCTCGAGGGGGGGCCTTCCCGAGCAGTACTTC.

The table lists this clonotype with a few counts. The chain couples TRBV6-5 to TRBJ1-3, with D possibly being TRBD1 (6 bases). Germline CDR1 and CDR2: MNHEY and SVGAGI. V gave up 2 bases and J gave up 2 bases, with 16 bases separating them. This CDR3 has 17 residues. In nucleotides, the CDR3 is TGTGCCAGCAGTTACACTATAAGGGGGGACACTGGAAACACCATATATTTT. Protein product: CASSYTIRGDTGNTIYF.

The chain joins TRBV20-1 to TRBJ1-1; maybe TRBD1 (6 bases). The germline V and J ends were trimmed by 1 base and 6 bases, with 12 bases remaining between them. The CDR3 has 13 residues. The V gene's germline CDR1 is DFQATT and CDR2 SNEGSKA (reference sequence). The DNA for the CDR3 is TGCAGTGCTAGAGTGACAGGAGGGGCTGAAGCTTTCTTT. Amino acid sequence: CSARVTGGAEAFF.